Below are 10 T cell receptor beta chains sequenced from a single sample in a study of PD-1 blockade in classical Hodgkin lymphoma. The time point here: newly diagnosed, previously untreated cHL patient sample. Profiled with immunoSEQ multiplex PCR; TCRdb holds only in-frame clones, not every one. Of roughly 70,000 clones in the sample, about 93% were seen once. What was sequenced was peripheral blood mononuclear cells (PBMCs). These receptors originate from a human donor with classical Hodgkin lymphoma.

This rearrangement joins TRBV19 to TRBJ2-2, with TRBD1 matching 8 bases. The CDR3 runs 13 residues. The germline CDR1 and CDR2 sequences are LNHDA and SQIVND (reference sequence). The V gene end was trimmed by 5 bases and the J gene end by 6 bases; junction bases not matched to a gene: 2. The CDR3 DNA reads as TGTGCCAGTAGTCCACAGGGGGCCGGGGAGCTGTTTTTT. Protein sequence: CASSPQGAGELFF.

The chain has TRBV5-1 and TRBJ2-3; possible D gene TRBD1, 5 bases. CDR1 SGHRS and CDR2 YFSETQ come from the germline V gene. V was clipped by 0 bases and J by 3 bases, with 8 bases between them. There are 14 residues in the CDR3. CDR3 in amino acids: CASSLGRATDTQYF. CDR3 DNA: TGCGCCAGCAGCTTGGGCAGGGCGACAGATACGCAGTATTTT.

The chain is built from TRBV28 and TRBJ1-1; a possible D gene is TRBD1 (5 bases). Per germline, CDR1 MDHEN and CDR2 SYDVKM. The CDR3 covers 13 residues. V dropped 6 bases and J dropped 3 bases, with 11 bases sitting between them. The CDR3 sequence: CASRRGLDTEAFF. CDR3 nucleotides: TGTGCCAGCAGACGGGGCTTGGACACTGAAGCTTTCTTT.

The rearrangement uses TRBV9 and TRBJ1-1, with a tentative D call TRBD1 (6 bases). V lost 4 bases, J lost 1 base, and 14 bases lay in between. Germline V lookup: CDR1 SGDLS, CDR2 YYNGEE. This CDR3 contains 15 residues. The CDR3 sequence is CASSPRWGANTEAFF. CDR3 coding DNA: TGTGCCAGCAGCCCCCGTTGGGGGGCGAACACTGAAGCTTTCTTT.

CDR3 sequence reads: CASSADRGATEAFF. CDR3 in DNA: TGTGCCAGCAGTGCCGACAGGGGGGCGACTGAAGCTTTCTTT. V and J are TRBV27 and TRBJ1-1; 9 bases fit TRBD1. The ends lost 5 bases at V and 5 bases at J; junction bases unmatched: 6. The CDR3 runs to 14 residues. Per germline, CDR1 MNHEY and CDR2 SMNVEV (reference sequence).

This sequence joins TRBV19 and TRBJ1-1; 7 bases agree with TRBD1. CDR3 length: 14 amino acids. The trim removed 6 bases at V and 4 bases at J, leaving 8 bases unmatched. The germline V gene has CDR1 LNHDA and CDR2 SQIVND (reference sequence). The CDR3 loop reads CASSETGMGTEAFF. CDR3 DNA sequence: TGTGCCAGTAGCGAGACAGGGATGGGCACTGAAGCTTTCTTT.

The V and J genes are TRBV5-5 and TRBJ1-1, with 7 bases lining up with TRBD1. The CDR3 sequence is 14 residues long. V shed 5 bases and J 1 base; nucleotides not matched to a gene: 5. Germline V lookup: CDR1 SGHKS, CDR2 YYEKEE (reference sequence). CDR3 sequence (DNA): TGTGCCAGCAGTCCCGACAGGGCGAACACTGAAGCTTTCTTT. It codes for CASSPDRANTEAFF.

The rearrangement joins TRBV2 to TRBJ1-5; D unclear. V was shortened by 3 bases and J by 4 bases, with 7 bases between the two germline ends. CDR3 length: 13 residues. Germline V gives CDR1 SNHLY, CDR2 FYNNEI. The CDR3 DNA sequence: TGTGCCAGCAGTGAGCTTAGAAATCAGCCCCAGCATTTT. It yields the protein CASSELRNQPQHF.

The genes are TRBV11-3 and TRBJ2-2; 11 nucleotides line up with TRBD2. V lost 5 bases, J lost 5 bases, and 4 bases stayed unmatched. This CDR3 spans 15 amino acids. Germline lookup yields CDR1 SGHNT and CDR2 YENEEA. The CDR3 DNA is TGTGCCAGCAGCCAGGGACTAGCGGATACCGGGGAGCTGTTTTTT. Its protein product is CASSQGLADTGELFF.

J is TRBJ2-1 and V is TRBV11-1; D possibly matches TRBD1 or TRBD2 (7 bases each). Germline V gene lookup returns CDR1 SGHAT and CDR2 FQDESV (reference sequence). This CDR3 comprises 16 residues. Trimming shortened V by 3 bases and J by 4 bases, and 16 bases separated the two germline ends. The CDR3 is CASSLESGTAYNEQFF. DNA for the CDR3: TGTGCCAGCAGCTTGGAGAGCGGGACAGCTTACAATGAGCAGTTCTTC.